The 21 T cell receptor beta chains given below trace back to one sample, sequenced in a study of blood T cell repertoires in COVID-19. This table comes from immunoSEQ multiplex PCR, and its TCRdb copy is limited to in-frame clones, with some not included. Among roughly 140,000 clones listed, about 80% were seen once. Input material: PBMCs or T cells enriched from blood (not recorded which). Receptors were obtained from a man aged 45 to 65 who had recovered from COVID-19.

This chain uses TRBV7-2 with TRBJ1-1; D possibly corresponds to TRBD1 (5 bases). The length of the CDR3 is 15 residues. Per the germline V gene, CDR1 is SGHTA and CDR2 is FQGNSA. Trimming removed 1 base from V and 1 base from J, with 10 bases in between. DNA of the CDR3: TGTGCCAGCAGCTTAGGGGGCAGGAAGAACACTGAAGCTTTCTTT. It yields the protein CASSLGGRKNTEAFF.

DNA for the CDR3: TGTGCCAGCAGCCCCCTTAGCGGGGGGGGCAATGAGCAGTTCTTC. As protein: CASSPLSGGGNEQFF. The chain recombines TRBV7-2 with TRBJ2-1; 11 bases fit TRBD2. This CDR3 region has 15 residues. V shed 5 bases, J shed 6 bases, and the junction held 6 bases outside the gene matches. The germline V gene encodes CDR1 SGHTA and CDR2 FQGNSA.

In the case of this clone: The same CDR3 arises from other DNA sequences in this sample as well. J is TRBJ1-6 and V is TRBV5-1, with D unclear. V lost 0 bases, J lost 8 bases, and 6 bases lay in between. Germline-derived CDR1 and CDR2 are SGHRS and YFSETQ. CDR3 length equals 13 residues. In DNA, the CDR3 is TGCGCCAGCAGCTTGGCCGGTTATTCACCCCTCCACTTT. Its translation is CASSLAGYSPLHF.

This clone was found once. The J gene is TRBJ1-2, the V gene TRBV29-1, with a tentative D call TRBD1 (5 bases). Deletions cut 2 bases from V and 8 bases from J, with 15 bases between. The CDR3 spans 13 residues. Germline V gives CDR1 SQVTM, CDR2 ANQGSEA. DNA of the CDR3: TGCAGCGTTGAATCAACGGCAGGGCGAGGCTACACCTTC. It codes for CSVESTAGRGYTF.

The chain joins TRBV2 to TRBJ2-7, with D perhaps TRBD1 (6 bases). Trimming took 6 bases from V and 0 from J, leaving 15 bases between them. CDR1 SNHLY and CDR2 FYNNEI come from the germline V gene. This CDR3 is 15 amino acids long. DNA for the CDR3: TGTGCCAGCAGGACTACAGGGCATAACTCCTACGAGCAGTACTTC. This gives the protein CASRTTGHNSYEQYF.

The chain uses TRBV5-1 and TRBJ1-5; 7 bases are a match to TRBD1. CDR3 length equals 15 residues. Germline loops: CDR1 SGHRS, CDR2 YFSETQ. V was pared by 2 bases and J by 1 base, with 3 bases of the junction left unmatched. In DNA, the CDR3 is TGCGCCAGCAGCTTAGGGGGCGGCAGCAATCAGCCCCAGCATTTT. Amino acids: CASSLGGGSNQPQHF.

This clone was counted once. J is TRBJ1-6 and V is TRBV12-5, with 11 bases aligning to TRBD1. Trimming removed 5 bases from V and 10 bases from J; junction bases left unmatched: 4. The germline V gene encodes CDR1 LGHNT and CDR2 FRNRAP. There are 14 residues in the CDR3. The CDR3 bases are TGTGCTAGTGGTGGACAGGGGGCGCGGTCACCCCTCCACTTT. Encoded protein: CASGGQGARSPLHF. The complete variable domain, with remaining parts taken from reference TRBV12-5 and TRBJ1-6, reads DARVTQTPRHKVTEMGQEVTMRCQPILGHNTVFWYRQTMMQGLELLAYFRNRAPLDDSGMPKDRFSAEMPDATLATLKIQPSEPRDSAVYFCASGGQGARSPLHFGNGTRLTVT.

V and J are TRBV5-1 and TRBJ2-5, with TRBD1 as a possible D gene (8 bases). Trimming removed 2 bases at V and 5 bases at J, with 13 bases between. The CDR3 loop spans 14 amino acids. Per the germline V gene, CDR1 is SGHRS and CDR2 is YFSETQ. As DNA, the CDR3 is TGCGCCAGCAGCTTACAACAGGGGGGGGAGACCCAGTACTTC. Residues: CASSLQQGGETQYF.

The rearrangement links TRBV14 to TRBJ1-1; D may be TRBD1 (5 bases). CDR1 SGHDN and CDR2 FVKESK come from the germline V gene. V gave up 1 base and J gave up 3 bases, with 9 bases separating them. This CDR3 contains 14 residues. The DNA of the CDR3 is TGTGCCAGCAGCCAAGGAGGACACTACACTGAAGCTTTCTTT. This encodes CASSQGGHYTEAFF.

This sequence joins TRBV7-9 and TRBJ2-2; 8 bases align to TRBD1. V shed 4 bases, J shed 7 bases, and the junction held 11 bases outside the gene matches. This CDR3 spans 16 amino acids. Germline V CDR1 and CDR2: SEHNR, FQNEAQ (reference sequence). The CDR3 DNA sequence: TGTGCCAGCAGCTCCGGACAGGGAGTAAAACTCGGGGAGCTGTTTTTT. This sequence encodes CASSSGQGVKLGELFF.

This clone was seen only a few times. This rearrangement joins TRBV6-5 to TRBJ1-2; 9 nucleotides line up with TRBD1. After removal of 5 bases from V and 4 bases from J, the junction contained 5 bases not matched to a gene. CDR1 is MNHEY, CDR2 SVGAGI, per germline. CDR3 length: 14 amino acids. CDR3 loop: CASSQTGGSYGYTF. CDR3 DNA: TGTGCCAGCAGTCAGACAGGGGGTTCCTATGGCTACACCTTC.

This chain connects TRBV4-1 to TRBJ1-2; the D gene is possibly TRBD1 (5 bases). V was clipped by 1 base and J by 0 bases, with 15 bases between them. Germline CDR1 MGHRA, CDR2 YSYEKL. The CDR3 has 17 amino acids. CDR3 DNA sequence: TGCGCCAGCAGCCAAGGGCTCGGGGGGACTTCTAACTATGGCTACACCTTC. It yields the protein CASSQGLGGTSNYGYTF.

This clone showed up just a few times. This chain joins TRBV6-5 and TRBJ1-3; a possible D gene is TRBD1 (6 bases). The CDR3 consists of 14 residues. Germline CDR1 reads MNHEY; CDR2 reads SVGAGI. V was clipped by 6 bases and J by 4 bases, with 13 bases between them. The CDR3 reads CASRSGQTGNTIYF. Here the CDR3 DNA reads TGTGCCAGCAGATCGGGACAAACCGGAAACACCATATATTTT.

The chain is built from TRBV7-2 and TRBJ2-7; a possible D gene is TRBD1 (5 bases). Germline lookup yields CDR1 SGHTA and CDR2 FQGNSA. The CDR3 loop spans 17 amino acids. The germline V and J ends were trimmed by 5 bases and 2 bases, with 22 bases remaining between them. The CDR3 sequence is CASSPPPGLTDTYEQYF. The CDR3 region has the DNA TGTGCCAGCAGCCCCCCTCCCGGATTGACAGACACCTACGAGCAGTACTTC.

The chain is built from TRBV2 and TRBJ2-1; possible D gene TRBD2, 7 bases. The CDR3 is 15 residues long. Germline CDR1 is SNHLY and CDR2 is FYNNEI. Trimming pared 4 bases from V and 4 bases from J, leaving 14 bases between. As DNA, the CDR3 is TGTGCCAGCAGTGTTCTGGCGGGGGCTTACAATGAGCAGTTCTTC. Protein: CASSVLAGAYNEQFF.

The rearrangement links TRBV15 to TRBJ1-6, with 8 nucleotides matching TRBD1. Losses at the gene ends were 5 bases for V and 7 bases for J; bases not matched to a gene: 7. Germline V gene data show CDR1 as LNHNV and CDR2 as YYDKDF (reference sequence). This CDR3 spans 15 amino acids. CDR3 residues: CATSLGGQANSPLHF. The CDR3 nucleotides are TGTGCCACCAGCCTGGGGGGACAGGCAAATTCACCCCTCCACTTT.

The chain combines TRBV4-1 with TRBJ2-1; D might be TRBD2 (5 bases). The V end lost 0 bases, the J end lost 10 bases, and 19 bases lay between the germline ends. CDR1 MGHRA and CDR2 YSYEKL come from the germline V gene. The CDR3 covers 16 residues. The CDR3 nucleotides are TGCGCCAGCAGCCAAGACGGAAGGGCCTATTCGGGAGAGCAGTTCTTC. Its translation is CASSQDGRAYSGEQFF.

This sequence joins TRBV5-4 and TRBJ2-5, with 9 bases fitting TRBD1. Germline V CDR1 and CDR2: SGHNT, YYREEE (reference sequence). J was trimmed by 5 bases and V by 4 bases; bases with no gene match: 12. This CDR3 is built from 16 residues. The CDR3 here is CASSTSIQGAGETQYF. The CDR3 nucleotides are TGTGCCAGCAGCACGAGCATACAGGGGGCGGGGGAGACCCAGTACTTC.

Only a few counts were recorded for this clone. V is TRBV10-3 and J is TRBJ2-1; 9 nucleotides align to TRBD2. The CDR3 loop spans 14 amino acids. The V and J ends lost 4 bases and 5 bases, in that order; junction bases with no gene match: 3. Germline loops: CDR1 ENHRY, CDR2 SYGVKD. The CDR3 spells CAISASGENNEQFF. CDR3 nucleotides: TGTGCCATCAGTGCTAGCGGGGAAAACAATGAGCAGTTCTTC.

This clone was seen just once. The genes are TRBV27 and TRBJ1-2, with 7 positions matching TRBD1. Germline V gene data show CDR1 as MNHEY and CDR2 as SMNVEV (reference sequence). J was trimmed by 4 bases and V by 3 bases; bases with no gene match: 8. This CDR3 has 15 amino acids. The CDR3 loop is CASSLRQGGGYGYTF. DNA of the CDR3: TGTGCCAGCAGTTTGAGACAGGGTGGCGGCTATGGCTACACCTTC.

The chain joins TRBV18 to TRBJ2-1, with a possible D match to TRBD2 (7 bases). Germline V gene data show CDR1 as KGHSH and CDR2 as LQKENI. The CDR3 has 14 residues. The V end was cut by 4 bases, the J end by 8 bases, with 15 bases between. The CDR3 protein is CASSLSGGGDEQFF. DNA for the CDR3: TGTGCCAGCTCACTATCGGGGGGCGGGGATGAGCAGTTCTTC.